This T cell receptor (beta chain) is from a study of blood T cell repertoires in COVID-19 (dated by TCRdb to the early 2020s). For the study in its entirety: Samples from collaborators originated in the United States, Italy and Spain and spanned both the acute and convalescent phases of COVID-19. The material from the prospective study consisted of cDNA or gDNA derived from T cells, B-cell-depleted T cells, or PBMCs. The dataset comprised deeply sampled blood TCRbeta repertoires from subjects exposed to, actively infected with, or recovered from COVID-19. The repertoires were made available in a free public database intended to serve as a resource for research on the immune response to SARS-CoV-2. A de-identified subject ID, COVID-19 status, age in years and sex were almost always included in the sample metadata. Samples were obtained from the ongoing ImmuneRACE study (first 160 participants) and from over 1,000 subjects provided by 6 global collaborators. Where available, HLA class I and class II types were obtained from metadata supplied by the sample provider rather than from assay-based typing.

Collaborating institutions collected whole blood in K2EDTA tubes following their own protocols. For TCRbeta analysis, collaborator samples were shipped as frozen whole blood, as isolated PBMCs, or as DNA extracted from either sample type. The germline V gene specifies SGHRS as CDR1 and YFSETQ as CDR2. Trimming removed 3 bases from V and 5 bases from J; the gene matches leave 2 bases unexplained. From the cysteine up to the phenylalanine, the CDR3 has a length of 13 residues. Only the CDR3 region is kept as DNA, spanning 39 bases read in frame from base 1. TCRbeta CDR3 regions were amplified from genomic DNA using the immunoSEQ Assay, a bias-controlled multiplex PCR. On the authors' methods: The number of nucleated cells in each sample was estimated by amplification of reference gene primers within the assay. To quantify the absolute abundance of each unique TCRbeta CDR3 rearrangement, sequence reads were collapsed and filtered. For each sample, productive Simpson clonality was calculated as the square root of Simpson's diversity index over productive rearrangements. The clones in this table, taken by TCRdb from immuneACCESS, are in-frame only. Not every clone is retained; where verified, under half of the shortfall comes from an unresolved V gene, and the cause of the rest is unknown. That table furnishes V, J and clone size, whereas the DNA furnished D and trimming. A total of roughly 120,000 clones appear in this sample, about nine tenths of them only once. 1.8% of the sample rests with the top ten.

On this clone: Its antigen remains undetermined. There are no base qualities to consult, and no much larger clone falls within one base.

General findings and caveats noted by the study authors: The amount of clinical and demographic metadata varied by source and participant and was provided uncurated.

The sequence came from a human donor with active COVID-19. The donor label of this sample is uncertain. The chain is made from TRBV5-1 and TRBJ1-5; TRBD1 agrees with 7 junctional bases. The sample comprised peripheral blood. The nucleotide sequence reads TGCGCCAGCAGCTCTGACAGGGATCAGCCCCAGCATTTT. Its product reads: CASSSDRDQPQHF.